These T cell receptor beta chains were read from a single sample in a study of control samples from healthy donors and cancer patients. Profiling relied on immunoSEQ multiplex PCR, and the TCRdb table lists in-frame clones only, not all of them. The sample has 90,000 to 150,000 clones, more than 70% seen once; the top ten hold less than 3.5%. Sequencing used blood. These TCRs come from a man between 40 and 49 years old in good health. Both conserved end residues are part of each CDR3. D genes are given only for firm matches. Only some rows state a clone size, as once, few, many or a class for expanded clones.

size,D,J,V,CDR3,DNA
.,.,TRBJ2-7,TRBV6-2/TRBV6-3,CASSYFWDEQYF,TGTGCCAGCAGCTACTTCTGGGACGAGCAGTACTTC
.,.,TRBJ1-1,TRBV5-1,CASSPRGESTEAFF,TGCGCCAGCAGCCCACGGGGTGAGAGCACTGAAGCTTTCTTT
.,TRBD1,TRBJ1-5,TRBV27,CASSLEQGNQPQHF,TGTGCCAGCAGTTTAGAACAGGGGAACCAGCCCCAGCATTTT
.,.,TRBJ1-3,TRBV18,CASSPQGSGNTIYF,TGTGCCAGCTCACCACAGGGTTCTGGAAACACCATATATTTT
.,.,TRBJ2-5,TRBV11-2,CASRSIRVETQYF,TGTGCCAGCAGGTCAATCAGGGTCGAGACCCAGTACTTC
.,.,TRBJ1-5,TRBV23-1,CASSQVGLDQPQHF,TGCGCCAGCAGTCAGGTAGGGCTTGATCAGCCCCAGCATTTT
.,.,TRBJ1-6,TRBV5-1,CASSFADPRDGNSPLHF,TGCGCCAGCAGCTTCGCGGACCCCCGGGACGGAAATTCACCCCTCCACTTT
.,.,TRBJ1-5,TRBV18,CASSLDTWEFGQPQHF,TGTGCCAGCTCACTAGATACGTGGGAATTCGGTCAGCCCCAGCATTTT
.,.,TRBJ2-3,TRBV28,CASSFTDTQYF,TGTGCCAGCAGTTTCACAGATACGCAGTATTTT
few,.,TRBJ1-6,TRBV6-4,CASRGNYNSPLHF,TGTGCCAGCAGGGGGAACTATAATTCACCCCTCCACTTT
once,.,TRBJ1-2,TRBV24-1,CATSDLRVGYTF,TGTGCCACCAGTGATTTGCGGGTTGGCTACACCTTC
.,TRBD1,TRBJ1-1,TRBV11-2,CASSLTGETEAFF,TGTGCCAGCAGCTTGACAGGGGAGACTGAAGCTTTCTTT
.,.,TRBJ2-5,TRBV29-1,CSVERRVQETQYF,TGCAGCGTTGAACGAAGGGTCCAAGAGACCCAGTACTTC
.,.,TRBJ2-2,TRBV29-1,CSARVHTNTGELFF,TGCAGCGCCCGGGTTCACACGAACACCGGGGAGCTGTTTTTT